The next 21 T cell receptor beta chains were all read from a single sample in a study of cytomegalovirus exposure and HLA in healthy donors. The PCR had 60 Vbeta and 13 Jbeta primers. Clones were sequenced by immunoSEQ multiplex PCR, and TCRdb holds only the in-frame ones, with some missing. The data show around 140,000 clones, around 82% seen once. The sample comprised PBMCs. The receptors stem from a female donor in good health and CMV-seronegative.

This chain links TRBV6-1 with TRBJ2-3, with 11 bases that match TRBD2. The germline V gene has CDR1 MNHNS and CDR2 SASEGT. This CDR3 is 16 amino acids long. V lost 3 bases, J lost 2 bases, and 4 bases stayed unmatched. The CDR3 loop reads CASSDGTSGYTDTQYF. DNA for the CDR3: TGTGCCAGCAGTGACGGGACTAGCGGATACACAGATACGCAGTATTTT.

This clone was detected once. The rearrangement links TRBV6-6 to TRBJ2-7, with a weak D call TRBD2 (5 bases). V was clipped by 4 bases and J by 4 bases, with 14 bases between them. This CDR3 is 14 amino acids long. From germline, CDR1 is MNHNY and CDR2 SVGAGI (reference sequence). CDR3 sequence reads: CASSWESYTYEQYF. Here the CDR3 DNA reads TGTGCCAGCAGTTGGGAGAGCTACACGTACGAGCAGTACTTC.

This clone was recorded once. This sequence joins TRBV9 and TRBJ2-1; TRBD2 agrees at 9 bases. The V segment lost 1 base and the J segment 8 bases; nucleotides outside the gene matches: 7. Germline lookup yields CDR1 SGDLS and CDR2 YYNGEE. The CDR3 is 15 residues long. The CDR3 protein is CASSVSGRPSDEQFF. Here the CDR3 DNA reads TGTGCCAGCAGCGTAAGCGGGAGGCCTTCCGATGAGCAGTTCTTC.

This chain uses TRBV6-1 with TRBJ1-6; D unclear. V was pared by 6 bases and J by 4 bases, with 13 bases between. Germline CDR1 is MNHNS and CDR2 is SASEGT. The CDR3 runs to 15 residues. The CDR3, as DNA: TGTGCCAGCAGGGAATATTCTCTATATAATTCACCCCTCCACTTT. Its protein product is CASREYSLYNSPLHF.

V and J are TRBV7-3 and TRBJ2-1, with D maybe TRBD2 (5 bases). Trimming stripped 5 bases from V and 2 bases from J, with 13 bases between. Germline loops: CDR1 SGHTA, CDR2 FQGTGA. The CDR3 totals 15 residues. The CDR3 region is CASSPEGSTYNEQFF. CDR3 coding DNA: TGTGCCAGCAGCCCCGAGGGAAGCACCTACAATGAGCAGTTCTTC.

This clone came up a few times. CDR3: CAWSGEGEAFF. CDR3 in DNA: TGTGCCTGGAGTGGCGAGGGTGAAGCTTTCTTT. The chain couples TRBV30 to TRBJ1-1; D remains ambiguous. CDR1 GTSNPN and CDR2 SVGIG come from the germline V gene (reference sequence). CDR3 length equals 11 residues. The V end was cut by 1 base, the J end by 7 bases, with 7 bases between.

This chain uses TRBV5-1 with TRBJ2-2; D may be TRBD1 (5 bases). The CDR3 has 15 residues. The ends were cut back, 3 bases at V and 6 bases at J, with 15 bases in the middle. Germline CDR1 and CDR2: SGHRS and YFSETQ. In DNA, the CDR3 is TGCGCCAGCAGCTCCTCCGGAAGACAGCCCGGGGAGCTGTTTTTT. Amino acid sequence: CASSSSGRQPGELFF.

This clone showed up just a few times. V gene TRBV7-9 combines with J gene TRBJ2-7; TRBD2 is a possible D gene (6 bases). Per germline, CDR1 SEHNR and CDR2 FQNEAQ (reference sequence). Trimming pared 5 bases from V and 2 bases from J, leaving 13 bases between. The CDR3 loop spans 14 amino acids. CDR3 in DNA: TGTGCCAGCAGCCACCGGGACTTTGCCTACGAGCAGTACTTC. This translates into CASSHRDFAYEQYF.

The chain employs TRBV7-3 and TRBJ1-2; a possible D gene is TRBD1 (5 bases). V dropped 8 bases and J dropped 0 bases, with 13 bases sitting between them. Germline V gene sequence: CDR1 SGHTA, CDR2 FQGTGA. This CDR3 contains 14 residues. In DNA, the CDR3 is TGTGCCAGCGATTTGGCGGGGGCTAACTATGGCTACACCTTC. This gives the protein CASDLAGANYGYTF.

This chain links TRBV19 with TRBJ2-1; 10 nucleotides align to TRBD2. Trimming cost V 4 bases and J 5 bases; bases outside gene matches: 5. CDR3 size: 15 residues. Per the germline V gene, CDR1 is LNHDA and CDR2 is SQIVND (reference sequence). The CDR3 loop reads CASSNPTSGDNEQFF. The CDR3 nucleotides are TGTGCCAGTAGTAACCCAACTAGCGGGGACAATGAGCAGTTCTTC.

The DNA for the CDR3 is TGTGCCAGTACCCGCCCATCGGGGGGCTTCTACGAGCAGTACTTC. The encoded protein is CASTRPSGGFYEQYF. The chain recombines TRBV19 with TRBJ2-7; maybe TRBD2 (7 bases). Deletions cut 7 bases from V and 3 bases from J, with 19 bases between. CDR1 is LNHDA, CDR2 SQIVND, per germline (reference sequence). The CDR3 spans 15 residues. The full variable domain, completed using reference TRBV19 and TRBJ2-7, is DGGITQSPKYLFRKEGQNVTLSCEQNLNHDAMYWYRQDPGQGLRLIYYSQIVNDFQKGDIAEGYSVSREKKESFPLTVTSAQKNPTAFYLCASTRPSGGFYEQYFGPGTRLTVT.

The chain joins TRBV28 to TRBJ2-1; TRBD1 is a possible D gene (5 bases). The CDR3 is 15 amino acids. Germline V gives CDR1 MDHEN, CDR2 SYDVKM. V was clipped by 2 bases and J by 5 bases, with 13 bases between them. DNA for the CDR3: TGTGCCAGCAGTTTAGTTGACAGAACGGACAATGAGCAGTTCTTC. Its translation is CASSLVDRTDNEQFF.

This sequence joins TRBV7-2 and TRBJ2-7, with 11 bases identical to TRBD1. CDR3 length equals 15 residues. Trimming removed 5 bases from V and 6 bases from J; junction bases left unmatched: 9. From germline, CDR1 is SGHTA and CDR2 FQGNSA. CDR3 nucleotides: TGTGCCAGCAGCACTACCGGGACAGGGGGTGCCGAGCAGTACTTC. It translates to CASSTTGTGGAEQYF.

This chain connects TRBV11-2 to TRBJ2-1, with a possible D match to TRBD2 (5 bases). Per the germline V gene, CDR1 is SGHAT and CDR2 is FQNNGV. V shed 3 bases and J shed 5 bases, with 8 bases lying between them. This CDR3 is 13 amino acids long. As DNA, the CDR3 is TGTGCCAGCAGCTTCGGGAACAACAATGAGCAGTTCTTC. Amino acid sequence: CASSFGNNNEQFF.

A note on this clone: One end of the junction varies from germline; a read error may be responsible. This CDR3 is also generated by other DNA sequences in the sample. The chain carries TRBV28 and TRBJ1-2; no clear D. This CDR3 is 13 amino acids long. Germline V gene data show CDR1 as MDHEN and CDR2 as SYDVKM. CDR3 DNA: TGTGCCAGCAGCCTCAGGAACCTCTATGGCTACACCTTT. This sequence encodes CASSLRNLYGYTF.

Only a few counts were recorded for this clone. CDR3 coding DNA: TGTGCCAGCAGCAGTACAGGGTCCGGCGGGACCCAGTACTTC. Residues: CASSSTGSGGTQYF. The rearrangement links TRBV5-6 to TRBJ2-5, with a possible D match to TRBD1 (6 bases). The V gene's germline CDR1 is SGHDT and CDR2 YYEEEE. V was shortened by 4 bases and J by 7 bases, with 17 bases between the two germline ends. This CDR3 contains 14 residues. Drawing the rest from reference TRBV5-6 and TRBJ2-5, the complete variable domain is DAGVTQSPTHLIKTRGQQVTLRCSPKSGHDTVSWYQQALGQGPQFIFQYYEEEERQRGNFPDRFSGHQFPNYSSELNVNALLLGDSALYLCASSSTGSGGTQYFGPGTRLLVL.

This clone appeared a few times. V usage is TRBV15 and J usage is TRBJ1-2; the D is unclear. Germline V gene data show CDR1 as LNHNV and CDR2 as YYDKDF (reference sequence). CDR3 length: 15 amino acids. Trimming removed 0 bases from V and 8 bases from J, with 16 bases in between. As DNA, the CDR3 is TGTGCCACCAGCAGAGATTTAATGAGGGCCAACGGCTACACCTTC. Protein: CATSRDLMRANGYTF.

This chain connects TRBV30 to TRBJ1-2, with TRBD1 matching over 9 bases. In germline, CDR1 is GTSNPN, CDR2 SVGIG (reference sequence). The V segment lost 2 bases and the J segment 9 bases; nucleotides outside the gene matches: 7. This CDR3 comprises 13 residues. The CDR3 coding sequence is TGTGCCTGGAGTCGAACAGGGGGCTGGAGCTACACCTTC. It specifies CAWSRTGGWSYTF.

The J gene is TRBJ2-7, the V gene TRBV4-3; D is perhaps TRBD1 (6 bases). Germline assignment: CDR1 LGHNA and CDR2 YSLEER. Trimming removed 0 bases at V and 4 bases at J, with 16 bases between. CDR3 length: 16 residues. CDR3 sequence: CASSQEGGQRRYEQYF. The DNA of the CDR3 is TGCGCCAGCAGCCAAGAAGGGGGTCAACGGAGATACGAGCAGTACTTC.

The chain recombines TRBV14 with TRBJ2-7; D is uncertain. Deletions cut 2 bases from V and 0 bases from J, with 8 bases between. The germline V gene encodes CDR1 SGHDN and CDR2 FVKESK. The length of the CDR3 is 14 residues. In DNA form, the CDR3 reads TGTGCCAGCAGCCAAAACCAGAACTCCTACGAGCAGTACTTC. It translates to CASSQNQNSYEQYF.

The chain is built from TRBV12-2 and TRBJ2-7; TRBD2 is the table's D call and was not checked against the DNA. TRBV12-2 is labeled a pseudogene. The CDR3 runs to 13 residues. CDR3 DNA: TGTGCAAGTCGCTTAGAGGACTTCCCTAGGCAGTACTTC. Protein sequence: CASRLEDFPRQYF.